The next 32 T cell receptor beta chains were all read from a single sample in a study of OX40 agonist ivuxolimab in advanced cancers. Generated by immunoSEQ multiplex PCR, the TCRdb table keeps only in-frame clones and is missing some. The table has about 79,000 clones, 75% to 95% seen once; the top ten hold roughly 6.9%. The material sequenced was CD4+ or CD8+ T cells sorted from blood, taken in a trial of the OX40 agonist ivuxolimab. Source of these receptors: an adult with an advanced solid tumor such as melanoma, head and neck, liver or kidney cancer.

The chain has TRBV29-1 and TRBJ2-2, with D unclear. The germline V gene has CDR1 SQVTM and CDR2 ANQGSEA. This CDR3 spans 11 amino acids. V gave up 5 bases and J gave up 6 bases, with 7 bases separating them. CDR3 sequence reads: CSVFRAGELFF. DNA of the CDR3: TGCAGCGTTTTCCGGGCCGGGGAGCTGTTTTTT.

This chain uses TRBV12-5 with TRBJ2-7; D might be TRBD2 (5 bases). V lost 1 base to trimming and J lost 3 bases, with 16 bases between them. The CDR3 extends over 16 amino acids. Germline-derived CDR1 and CDR2 are LGHNT and FRNRAP. This chain's CDR3 is CASGLDAPGLGYEQYF. CDR3 nucleotides: TGTGCTAGTGGTTTGGACGCCCCCGGACTCGGCTACGAGCAGTACTTC.

The chain combines TRBV5-1 with TRBJ1-1; possible D gene TRBD1, 5 bases. CDR1 and CDR2 (germline): SGHRS, YFSETQ. V lost 0 bases and J lost 0, with 9 bases in between. The CDR3 loop spans 15 amino acids. Written as DNA, the CDR3 is TGCGCCAGCAGCTTGGACAGGATGATGAACACTGAAGCTTTCTTT. Residues: CASSLDRMMNTEAFF.

The chain is built from TRBV7-3 and TRBJ1-2; D gene uncertain. V lost 5 bases to trimming and J lost 7 bases, with 20 bases between them. This CDR3 has 15 amino acids. Germline assignment: CDR1 SGHTA and CDR2 FQGTGA. The CDR3 is CASSPSQTIPRGYTF. CDR3 bases: TGTGCCAGCAGCCCGTCACAGACGATTCCCCGTGGCTACACCTTC.

The rearrangement uses TRBV11-2 and TRBJ2-5, with D tentatively TRBD2 (5 bases). The germline V and J ends were trimmed by 5 bases and 3 bases, with 16 bases remaining between them. The CDR3 loop spans 15 amino acids. Per germline, CDR1 SGHAT and CDR2 FQNNGV. The DNA for the CDR3 is TGTGCCAGCAGCCGACAAGCCGGGAATAAAGAGACCCAGTACTTC. It specifies CASSRQAGNKETQYF.

The chain is built from TRBV6-5 and TRBJ2-1, with a weak D call TRBD2 (7 bases). The germline V and J ends were trimmed by 2 bases and 3 bases, with 11 bases remaining between them. Per germline, CDR1 MNHEY and CDR2 SVGAGI. The CDR3 sequence is 15 residues long. This chain's CDR3 is CASSYGGAGYNEQFF. Here the CDR3 DNA reads TGTGCCAGCAGTTACGGGGGGGCCGGCTACAATGAGCAGTTCTTC.

The chain is built from TRBV6-1 and TRBJ2-5; maybe TRBD1 (5 bases). V was trimmed by 5 bases and J by 5 bases, leaving 18 bases between them. The CDR3 covers 15 residues. Germline V gene lookup returns CDR1 MNHNS and CDR2 SASEGT. CDR3 loop: CASSSGPTGRETQYF. The CDR3 DNA sequence: TGTGCCAGCAGTTCCGGGCCCACAGGCCGGGAGACCCAGTACTTC.

This chain joins TRBV28 and TRBJ1-4; D remains unclear. CDR1 MDHEN and CDR2 SYDVKM come from the germline V gene. CDR3 length equals 12 residues. V gave up 7 bases and J gave up 5 bases, with 8 bases separating them. The DNA of the CDR3 is TGTGCCAGCACGGTATTCAATGAAAAACTGTTTTTT. Its protein product is CASTVFNEKLFF.

Only one count was recorded for this clone. The rearrangement joins TRBV27 to TRBJ2-7; the match to TRBD2 covers 9 bases. The CDR3 totals 12 residues. From germline, CDR1 is MNHEY and CDR2 SMNVEV (reference sequence). V shed 7 bases and J 5 bases; nucleotides not matched to a gene: 3. The CDR3, as DNA: TGTGCCAGCAAGACTAGCGGCCACGAGCAGTACTTC. Protein sequence: CASKTSGHEQYF.

This clone has just one count. This sequence joins TRBV5-4 and TRBJ2-6; D remains ambiguous. The germline V gene encodes CDR1 SGHNT and CDR2 YYREEE (reference sequence). The CDR3 runs to 15 residues. V lost 5 bases, J lost 5 bases, and 14 bases lay in between. Here the CDR3 reads CASSPTRERANVLTF. DNA for the CDR3: TGTGCCAGCAGTCCGACCCGAGAAAGGGCCAACGTCCTGACTTTC. Together with reference TRBV5-4 and TRBJ2-6, the CDR3 gives the full variable domain: ETGVTQSPTHLIKTRGQQVTLRCSSQSGHNTVSWYQQALGQGPQFIFQYYREEENGRGNFPPRFSGLQFPNYSSELNVNALELDDSALYLCASSPTRERANVLTFGAGSRLTVL.

This clone came up once. The CDR3 nucleotides are TGTGCCAGCGCAACCGGTTGGCAAGAGACCCAGTACTTC. It yields the protein CASATGWQETQYF. The rearrangement uses TRBV2 and TRBJ2-5; D not certain. Germline loops: CDR1 SNHLY, CDR2 FYNNEI. The CDR3 is made up of 13 amino acids. V lost 8 bases, J lost 2 bases, and 12 bases lay in between.

This chain uses TRBV4-1 with TRBJ1-3; 7 bases align to TRBD1. This CDR3 has 15 residues. Trimming removed 5 bases from V and 1 base from J; junction bases left unmatched: 5. Per germline, CDR1 MGHRA and CDR2 YSYEKL. In DNA, the CDR3 is TGCGCCAGCAGCAAGCAGACAGGGTCTGGAAACACCATATATTTT. Translation gives CASSKQTGSGNTIYF.

The rearrangement links TRBV19 to TRBJ1-4; D uncertain. Trimming left V 7 bases short and J 8 bases short, with 14 bases between. The CDR3 consists of 13 residues. CDR1 is LNHDA, CDR2 SQIVND, per germline (reference sequence). The CDR3 region is CASTPDRGEKLFF. The CDR3 DNA sequence: TGTGCCAGTACACCAGACCGAGGGGAAAAACTGTTTTTT. The variable domain in full, completed from reference TRBV19 and TRBJ1-4, reads DGGITQSPKYLFRKEGQNVTLSCEQNLNHDAMYWYRQDPGQGLRLIYYSQIVNDFQKGDIAEGYSVSREKKESFPLTVTSAQKNPTAFYLCASTPDRGEKLFFGSGTQLSVL.

The rearrangement joins TRBV30 to TRBJ1-2; possibly TRBD1 for D (5 bases). The germline gives CDR1 GTSNPN, CDR2 SVGIG (reference sequence). V lost 3 bases, J lost 0 bases, and 11 bases lay in between. The CDR3 runs to 14 residues. CDR3 bases: TGTGCCTGGAGCCGGGACCGAGCTAACTATGGCTACACCTTC. Translated, it gives CAWSRDRANYGYTF.

This sequence joins TRBV19 and TRBJ2-1; possibly TRBD2 for D (6 bases). Trimming left V 1 base short and J 6 bases short, with 13 bases between. Germline V gene lookup returns CDR1 LNHDA and CDR2 SQIVND (reference sequence). This CDR3 spans 15 amino acids. The CDR3 sequence: CASSIGRERVNEQFF. The CDR3 bases are TGTGCCAGTAGTATAGGGAGGGAGCGGGTCAATGAGCAGTTCTTC.

The V call is TRBV9, the J call TRBJ2-1; 7 positions match TRBD1. Germline loops: CDR1 SGDLS, CDR2 YYNGEE. V dropped 0 bases and J dropped 2; count of bases not matched to a gene: 2. There are 15 residues in the CDR3. This CDR3 is CASSVEGGPYNEQFF. CDR3 DNA: TGTGCCAGCAGCGTAGAAGGGGGCCCCTACAATGAGCAGTTCTTC.

This chain links TRBV5-1 with TRBJ1-1, with 7 bases that match TRBD1. CDR3 size: 14 residues. V lost 5 bases and J lost 3; bases outside the gene matches: 7. Germline CDR1 and CDR2: SGHRS and YFSETQ. CDR3 nucleotide sequence: TGCGCCAGCAGTCCGGGACAGATTTACACTGAAGCTTTCTTT. Its protein product is CASSPGQIYTEAFF.

This sequence joins TRBV18 and TRBJ2-7, with 7 bases identical to TRBD2. V shed 1 base, J shed 4 bases, and the junction held 10 bases outside the gene matches. Germline values: CDR1 KGHSH, CDR2 LQKENI. This CDR3 contains 16 residues. CDR3 sequence: CASSPRRDAGGYEQYF. The DNA for the CDR3 is TGTGCCAGCTCACCACGCCGGGACGCCGGGGGGTACGAGCAGTACTTC.

This clone has more than one count but fewer than ten. V and J are TRBV9 and TRBJ2-2; D is perhaps TRBD1 or TRBD2 (6 bases each). The germline V gene encodes CDR1 SGDLS and CDR2 YYNGEE. Trimming took 4 bases from V and 4 from J, leaving 20 bases between them. The CDR3 is made up of 17 amino acids. In nucleotides, the CDR3 is TGTGCCAGCAGCCCCAAGTCGGGGGCTTACGGCACCGGGGAGCTGTTTTTT. Protein: CASSPKSGAYGTGELFF.

This clone was seen once. J is TRBJ1-1 and V is TRBV30; D is perhaps TRBD1 (5 bases). CDR1 is GTSNPN, CDR2 SVGIG, per germline (reference sequence). V was clipped by 2 bases and J by 10 bases, with 23 bases between them. This CDR3 region has 15 residues. CDR3 amino acids: CAWSTPDKAQKGAFF. CDR3 sequence (DNA): TGTGCCTGGAGTACACCGGACAAGGCCCAGAAAGGAGCTTTCTTT.

The genes are TRBV18 and TRBJ1-2; 8 bases map to TRBD1. The CDR3 is 13 residues long. CDR1 and CDR2 (germline): KGHSH, LQKENI. V dropped 5 bases and J dropped 3; count of bases not matched to a gene: 2. The DNA for the CDR3 is TGTGCCAGCTCATCGGACAGGGACTATGGCTACACCTTC. Protein product: CASSSDRDYGYTF.

V is TRBV7-9 and J is TRBJ2-3; D perhaps matches TRBD1 (6 bases). The CDR3 spans 14 residues. The V end was cut by 1 base, the J end by 2 bases, with 7 bases between. The germline CDR1 and CDR2 sequences are SEHNR and FQNEAQ (reference sequence). The CDR3 protein is CASSLGTDTDTQYF. The CDR3 DNA sequence: TGTGCCAGCAGCTTAGGGACAGACACAGATACGCAGTATTTT.

This clone occurred a few times. The V and J genes are TRBV4-1 and TRBJ2-2, with D hard to call. Germline CDR1 MGHRA, CDR2 YSYEKL. This CDR3 is 13 amino acids long. Trimming left V 5 bases short and J 8 bases short, with 12 bases between. DNA of the CDR3: TGCGCCAGCAGCGTACCCCAAATAGGGGAGCTGTTTTTT. This translates into CASSVPQIGELFF.

This clone has just one count. J is TRBJ2-5 and V is TRBV30; 12 nucleotides agree with TRBD2. This CDR3 comprises 15 residues. The germline V gene has CDR1 GTSNPN and CDR2 SVGIG (reference sequence). Trimming took 0 bases from V and 3 from J; bases not matched to a gene: 2. The CDR3 coding sequence is TGTGCCTGGAGTGTTGGACTAGCGGGGAAAGAGACCCAGTACTTC. Protein sequence: CAWSVGLAGKETQYF.

This chain links TRBV28 with TRBJ1-1; 7 bases are a match to TRBD1. Germline V CDR1 and CDR2: MDHEN, SYDVKM. After removal of 5 bases from V and 4 bases from J, the junction contained 10 bases not matched to a gene. The length of the CDR3 is 15 residues. The CDR3 spells CASSAGSQGITEAFF. The CDR3 bases are TGTGCCAGCAGTGCCGGGTCACAGGGGATCACTGAAGCTTTCTTT.

This clone was found once. The genes are TRBV27 and TRBJ2-2; D remains ambiguous. Germline-derived CDR1 and CDR2 are MNHEY and SMNVEV (reference sequence). CDR3 size: 12 residues. V was clipped by 3 bases and J by 3 bases, with 2 bases between them. The CDR3 DNA is TGTGCCAGCAGTTTTTACACCGGGGAGCTGTTTTTT. Translation: CASSFYTGELFF.

The chain has TRBV18 and TRBJ1-1, with TRBD1 as a possible D gene (6 bases). The V end was cut by 3 bases, the J end by 0 bases, with 11 bases between. The CDR3 is 15 amino acids. The germline CDR1 and CDR2 sequences are KGHSH and LQKENI. CDR3: CASSPQGSMNTEAFF. In DNA, the CDR3 is TGTGCCAGCTCACCCCAGGGGTCCATGAACACTGAAGCTTTCTTT.

This clone was seen a single time. The genes are TRBV2 and TRBJ2-5; no clear D gene. The germline V gene has CDR1 SNHLY and CDR2 FYNNEI. V was shortened by 5 bases and J by 5 bases, with 12 bases between the two germline ends. The CDR3 sequence is 13 residues long. The CDR3 nucleotides are TGTGCCAGCAGTATGTCTCAGTGGGAGACCCAGTACTTC. Its translation is CASSMSQWETQYF.

The chain joins TRBV11-2 to TRBJ2-2; D is ambiguous. CDR1 and CDR2 from the germline V gene are SGHAT and FQNNGV. The CDR3 is made up of 15 amino acids. Trimming took 3 bases from V and 2 from J, leaving 10 bases between them. CDR3: CASSFTRLNTGELFF. CDR3 DNA: TGTGCCAGCAGCTTTACAAGGCTTAACACCGGGGAGCTGTTTTTT.

This clone was seen once. The rearrangement links TRBV5-6 to TRBJ2-7; 9 bases match TRBD2. The CDR3 covers 14 residues. The germline gives CDR1 SGHDT, CDR2 YYEEEE. With V trimmed by 4 bases and J by 6 bases, 8 bases remained unmatched. For the CDR3, the DNA is TGTGCCAGCAGCACGGGACTAGCTAGCTCCGAGCAGTACTTC. Its translation is CASSTGLASSEQYF.

This clone was detected a few times. The V call is TRBV11-1, the J call TRBJ2-5; D is uncertain. This CDR3 region has 11 residues. In germline, CDR1 is SGHAT, CDR2 FQDESV (reference sequence). V was shortened by 8 bases and J by 5 bases, with 9 bases between the two germline ends. The CDR3 reads CASGDSETQYF. In DNA, the CDR3 is TGTGCCAGCGGCGACTCGGAGACCCAGTACTTC.

This sequence joins TRBV6-5 and TRBJ2-2; D uncertain. The germline V gene has CDR1 MNHEY and CDR2 SVGAGI. V lost 9 bases and J 5 bases, leaving 13 bases between the germline ends. The CDR3 has 13 amino acids. Here the CDR3 reads CASRRAWTGELFF. The CDR3 nucleotides are TGTGCCAGTCGACGAGCCTGGACCGGGGAGCTGTTTTTT.